Below, 32 T cell receptor beta chains from the same sample are listed, as sequenced in a study of T cells in Graves' hyperthyroidism and ophthalmopathy. Researchers took RNA transcripts and amplified the TCR beta CDR3 regions from them. In the first-round RT-PCR of the TCR CDR3, the HTBI primer set was used. A single record per CDR3 protein comes from TCRdb applying MiXCR to the multiplex PCR reads. The sample contains around 350,000 distinct CDR3 sequences, approximately 19% of which appear only once. The specimen sequenced was blood. Receptor source: a young woman with Graves' hyperthyroidism.

V gene TRBV6-5 combines with J gene TRBJ2-5, with no clear D. The germline V gene has CDR1 MNHEY and CDR2 SVGAGI. The CDR3 covers 12 residues. V lost 2 bases and J 4 bases, leaving 5 bases between the germline ends. CDR3 in amino acids: CASSYDLETQYF. The CDR3 region has the DNA TGTGCCAGCAGTTACGACTTAGAGACCCAGTACTTC.

This clonotype was detected ten times or more. V is TRBV19 and J is TRBJ1-5; tentative D call: TRBD1 (6 bases). V gave up 1 base and J gave up 7 bases, with 14 bases separating them. The CDR3 contains 15 residues. Germline CDR1 and CDR2: LNHDA and SQIVND (reference sequence). The CDR3 region is CASSIVQGLRQPQHF. DNA for the CDR3: TGTGCCAGTAGTATAGTTCAGGGGCTGCGACAGCCCCAGCATTTT.

In this sample, this clonotype turned up many times. The V gene is TRBV4-1, the J gene TRBJ2-5, with D perhaps assigned TRBD1 or TRBD2 (6 bases each). CDR3 length: 16 amino acids. Germline V gene sequence: CDR1 MGHRA, CDR2 YSYEKL. The V end lost 3 bases, the J end lost 0 bases, and 14 bases lay between the germline ends. CDR3 nucleotide sequence: TGCGCCAGCAGCCATTCGCCGGGGGCATACCAAGAGACCCAGTACTTC. This codes for CASSHSPGAYQETQYF.

This clonotype was found many times. This sequence joins TRBV19 and TRBJ2-2; 9 positions agree with TRBD2. V was clipped by 5 bases and J by 1 base; unmatched bases: 5. Germline CDR1 LNHDA, CDR2 SQIVND (reference sequence). The CDR3 spans 16 residues. The CDR3 region has the DNA TGTGCCAGTAGTCCAGATAGCGGGGGGAACACCGGGGAGCTGTTTTTT. Its translation is CASSPDSGGNTGELFF.

A remark on this clonotype: Germline and junction disagree at one end, which may indicate a read error. The J gene is TRBJ2-7, the V gene TRBV20-1; no reliable D call. CDR1 and CDR2 (germline): DFQATT, SNEGSKA (reference sequence). The CDR3 loop spans 15 amino acids. The CDR3 spells CSARFMGTVSDDQYF. DNA for the CDR3: TGCAGTGCTAGATTCATGGGCACGGTCAGCGACGATCAGTACTTC.

In this sample, this clonotype turned up many times. J is TRBJ1-1 and V is TRBV30; 7 bases match TRBD1. The CDR3 runs to 13 residues. CDR1 is GTSNPN, CDR2 SVGIG, per germline (reference sequence). V lost 6 bases, J lost 2 bases, and 6 bases stayed unmatched. The CDR3 coding sequence is TGTGCCTGCGAGACAGGGCATAACACTGAAGCTTTCTTT. Amino acids: CACETGHNTEAFF.

There are many counts of this clonotype. This chain links TRBV20-1 with TRBJ2-7; the D is unclear. V was trimmed by 1 base and J by 0 bases, leaving 13 bases between them. The CDR3 is 15 amino acids. CDR1 is DFQATT, CDR2 SNEGSKA, per germline (reference sequence). CDR3 sequence (DNA): TGCAGTGCTAGAGGTGACGGACCCCTCTCCTACGAGCAGTACTTC. The encoded protein is CSARGDGPLSYEQYF.

This clonotype came up a few times. The chain recombines TRBV5-1 with TRBJ2-5; D is possibly TRBD1 (5 bases). Trimming stripped 2 bases from V and 2 bases from J, with 10 bases between. This CDR3 has 14 residues. Per germline, CDR1 SGHRS and CDR2 YFSETQ. The CDR3 region is CASSLQTVQETQYF. The CDR3, as DNA: TGCGCCAGCAGCTTACAGACAGTACAAGAGACCCAGTACTTC.

The V call is TRBV11-2, the J call TRBJ2-7, with TRBD2 matching 8 bases. The germline CDR1 and CDR2 sequences are SGHAT and FQNNGV. The CDR3 spans 15 residues. V gave up 5 bases and J gave up 6 bases; unmatched junction bases: 12. The CDR3 region is CASSLKWSGGGEQYF. In nucleotides, the CDR3 is TGTGCCAGCAGCCTTAAATGGAGCGGGGGAGGCGAGCAGTACTTC. Based on the CDR3 plus reference TRBV11-2 and TRBJ2-7, the full variable domain is EAGVAQSPRYKIIEKRQSVAFWCNPISGHATLYWYQQILGQGPKLLIQFQNNGVVDDSQLPKDRFSAERLKGVDSTLKIQPAKLEDSAVYLCASSLKWSGGGEQYFGPGTRLTVT.

There are many counts of this clonotype. This rearrangement joins TRBV12-3 or TRBV12-4 to TRBJ2-7; 11 bases align to TRBD1. V shed 4 bases and J 3 bases; nucleotides not matched to a gene: 2. The CDR3 totals 14 residues. CDR3 bases: TGTGCCAGCAGTTACGGGACAGGGGGCTACGAGCAGTACTTC. Its translation is CASSYGTGGYEQYF.

Turning to this clonotype: Here the CDR3 omits its conserved ending phenylalanine or tryptophan, so a read error is the likely source. Because the CDR3's place on the DNA is in doubt, the DNA is left out and the CDR3 is given as listed by TCRdb. V and J are TRBV7-2 and TRBJ2-2; the table gives TRBD2 as D, unverified against the DNA. Ends included, the CDR3 has 15 residues. The germline CDR1 and CDR2 sequences are SGHTA and FQGNSA. CDR3 sequence reads: CASPRLAGYTGEPFL.

This clonotype was seen repeatedly, ten times or more. This chain joins TRBV20-1 and TRBJ2-5, with 10 positions matching TRBD2. V lost 3 bases to trimming and J lost 2 bases; unmatched junction nucleotides: 6. Germline V gene lookup returns CDR1 DFQATT and CDR2 SNEGSKA (reference sequence). The CDR3 spans 15 residues. The CDR3 coding sequence is TGCAGTGCTAGTCGGCCTAGCGGGGGACAAGAGACCCAGTACTTC. Its protein is CSASRPSGGQETQYF.

This clonotype has just a few counts. At one end the junction does not follow the germline gene, possibly because of a read error. The V call is TRBV2, the J call TRBJ1-1; TRBD1 matches 8 bases. The CDR3 is made up of 13 amino acids. The germline gives CDR1 SNHLY, CDR2 FYNNEI. CDR3 loop: CASGGQVNTEACF. Written as DNA, the CDR3 is TGTGCCAGCGGGGGACAGGTAAACACTGAAGCTTGCTTT.

This clonotype was seen many times. The chain uses TRBV6-1 and TRBJ1-5, with no clear D. The CDR3 covers 12 residues. V was clipped by 3 bases and J by 9 bases, with 9 bases between them. Germline CDR1 MNHNS, CDR2 SASEGT. The CDR3 DNA reads as TGTGCCAGCAGTGACCATCGCGGGCCCCAGCATTTT. Translating gives CASSDHRGPQHF.

This clonotype was counted many times. The chain is built from TRBV18 and TRBJ2-7, with 10 bases matching TRBD1. Germline assignment: CDR1 KGHSH and CDR2 LQKENI. V was clipped by 6 bases and J by 6 bases; unmatched bases: 11. The length of the CDR3 is 15 residues. The DNA of the CDR3 is TGTGCCAGCTCGCCTCAAACGGGACAGGGGACCGAGCAGTACTTC. This translates into CASSPQTGQGTEQYF.

This chain connects TRBV6-2 or TRBV6-3 to TRBJ2-5; no definite D call. With 4 bases removed from V and 5 bases from J, the gap between germline ends came to 8 bases. From germline, CDR1 is MNHEY and CDR2 SVGEGT. This CDR3 spans 12 amino acids. The CDR3 here is CASSWVGETQYF. The CDR3 DNA reads TGTGCCAGCAGTTGGGTCGGGGAGACCCAGTACTTC.

This chain joins TRBV9 and TRBJ1-2; D may be TRBD1 (6 bases). CDR3 size: 16 residues. The germline gives CDR1 SGDLS, CDR2 YYNGEE. The V end was cut by 1 base, the J end by 0 bases, with 13 bases between. CDR3 DNA sequence: TGTGCCAGCAGCGTATGGGGGGGGCTTCCTAACTATGGCTACACCTTC. Its translation is CASSVWGGLPNYGYTF.

This clonotype was counted ten times or more. This rearrangement joins TRBV6-1 to TRBJ1-5; possible D gene TRBD1, 5 bases. Trimming pared 8 bases from V and 0 bases from J, leaving 14 bases between. Germline V CDR1 and CDR2: MNHNS, SASEGT. CDR3 size: 15 residues. CDR3 DNA: TGTGCCAGCCAAAGATCAGGGAATAGCAATCAGCCCCAGCATTTT. Translating gives CASQRSGNSNQPQHF.

This clonotype was detected many times. This sequence joins TRBV20-1 and TRBJ1-5; a weak D match, TRBD1 (6 bases). Germline V CDR1 and CDR2: DFQATT, SNEGSKA (reference sequence). This CDR3 region has 17 residues. V gave up 6 bases and J gave up 0 bases, with 21 bases separating them. CDR3 sequence reads: CSAKNNREYYSNQPQHF. The CDR3 DNA reads TGCAGTGCAAAGAACAACAGGGAATATTATAGCAATCAGCCCCAGCATTTT.

The genes are TRBV7-9 and TRBJ2-2, with D uncertain. Germline CDR1 reads SEHNR; CDR2 reads FQNEAQ (reference sequence). The CDR3 contains 10 residues. V lost 8 bases to trimming and J lost 10 bases, with 8 bases between them. CDR3 in DNA: TGTGCCAGCGCCGGTGTGGAGCTGTTTTTT. Its protein is CASAGVELFF. Looking up the rest from reference TRBV7-9 and TRBJ2-2 gives the full variable domain: DTGVSQNPRHKITKRGQNVTFRCDPISEHNRLYWYRQTLGQGPEFLTYFQNEAQLEKSRLLSDRFSAERPKGSFSTLEIQRTEQGDSAMYLCASAGVELFFGEGSRLTVL.

V usage is TRBV7-2 and J usage is TRBJ2-7; D unclear. The germline V gene has CDR1 SGHTA and CDR2 FQGNSA. Trimming shortened V by 4 bases and J by 3 bases, and 13 bases separated the two germline ends. The CDR3 has 14 residues. The DNA for the CDR3 is TGTGCCAGCAGCTACACGGCTGGGGTCTACGAGCAGTACTTC. This gives the protein CASSYTAGVYEQYF.

J is TRBJ1-1 and V is TRBV12-3 or TRBV12-4; 8 nucleotides agree with TRBD1. The CDR3 is made up of 18 amino acids. The ends lost 7 bases at V and 8 bases at J; junction bases unmatched: 24. The DNA for the CDR3 is TGTGCCAGCATCACCCGTTCAATCCGCCGAGACAGGGGCCCAGAAGCTTTCTTT. Translation gives CASITRSIRRDRGPEAFF.

In this sample, this clonotype turned up many times. The chain recombines TRBV6-1 with TRBJ2-7, with D perhaps TRBD2 (6 bases). The CDR3 extends over 14 amino acids. The V gene's germline CDR1 is MNHNS and CDR2 SASEGT. V was pared by 8 bases and J by 7 bases, with 21 bases between. The CDR3 region has the DNA TGTGCCAGCGGGGGAGTAGGCGCGGCGGGAGAGCAGTACTTC. It yields the protein CASGGVGAAGEQYF.

This clonotype showed up just a few times. The chain has TRBV2 and TRBJ2-7, with a possible D match to TRBD1 (6 bases). V was clipped by 11 bases and J by 3 bases, with 11 bases between them. The CDR3 totals 11 residues. Germline CDR1 and CDR2: SNHLY and FYNNEI. CDR3 bases: TGTGCCGGCGGACAGAACTACGAGCAGTACTTC. Translated: CAGGQNYEQYF.

This chain links TRBV6-2 or TRBV6-3 with TRBJ2-7; TRBD2 matches 7 bases. This CDR3 is built from 13 residues. Trimming removed 8 bases from V and 5 bases from J; junction bases left unmatched: 9. In germline, CDR1 is MNHEY, CDR2 SVGEGT. The CDR3 loop reads CASGSRGVHEQYF. CDR3 sequence (DNA): TGTGCCAGCGGCTCCCGGGGGGTCCACGAGCAGTACTTC.

This clonotype occurred many times. The V and J genes are TRBV7-8 and TRBJ2-5, with 7 positions matching TRBD2. The V gene's germline CDR1 is SGHVS and CDR2 FQNEAQ. V lost 3 bases to trimming and J lost 3 bases; unmatched junction nucleotides: 4. CDR3 length: 14 residues. CDR3 nucleotides: TGTGCCAGCAGCTTCCTTCTAGCGGAAGAGACCCAGTACTTC. This encodes CASSFLLAEETQYF. Full variable domain (outside the CDR3, taken from reference TRBV7-8 and TRBJ2-5): GAGVSQSPRYKVAKRGQDVALRCDPISGHVSLFWYQQALGQGPEFLTYFQNEAQLDKSGLPSDRFFAERPEGSVSTLKIQRTQQEDSAVYLCASSFLLAEETQYFGPGTRLLVL.

The table lists this clonotype with many counts. The gene calls are TRBV18 and TRBJ1-5; the match to TRBD1 covers 8 bases. The CDR3 is 15 amino acids. Germline V gene data show CDR1 as KGHSH and CDR2 as LQKENI. The V segment lost 0 bases and the J segment 7 bases; nucleotides outside the gene matches: 5. CDR3 amino acids: CASSPPMAGGQPQHF. DNA for the CDR3: TGTGCCAGCTCACCACCGATGGCAGGGGGCCAGCCCCAGCATTTT. The full variable domain, its missing parts supplied by reference TRBV18 and TRBJ1-5, is NAGVMQNPRHLVRRRGQEARLRCSPMKGHSHVYWYRQLPEEGLKFMVYLQKENIIDESGMPKERFSAEFPKEGPSILRIQQVVRGDSAAYFCASSPPMAGGQPQHFGDGTRLSIL.

V is TRBV28 and J is TRBJ1-2; the match to TRBD1 covers 9 bases. This CDR3 is built from 17 residues. V was clipped by 7 bases and J by 8 bases; unmatched bases: 20. The germline CDR1 and CDR2 sequences are MDHEN and SYDVKM. CDR3 nucleotide sequence: TGTGCCAGCACCTCCGAGGGGTCGGGGGGACAGGGTGGAGGCTACACCTTC. Translated: CASTSEGSGGQGGGYTF.

This clonotype was observed a few times. A read error may explain this, as a much larger clone is one base away. The chain recombines TRBV12-3 or TRBV12-4 with TRBJ2-2, with 14 bases that match TRBD2. The CDR3 extends over 18 amino acids. CDR3 bases: TGTGCCAGCAGGTCCGGGACTAGCGGGGGCACGAACACCGGGGAGCTGTGTTTT. Translated: CASRSGTSGGTNTGELCF.

Many counts were recorded for this clonotype. V gene TRBV20-1 combines with J gene TRBJ2-7; 9 bases are a match to TRBD1. V dropped 1 base and J dropped 5; count of bases not matched to a gene: 6. The CDR3 is 14 residues long. In germline, CDR1 is DFQATT, CDR2 SNEGSKA (reference sequence). The CDR3 DNA reads as TGCAGTGCTAGAGTCGGACAGGGGAGGCACGAGCAGTACTTC. Encoded protein: CSARVGQGRHEQYF.

Many counts were recorded for this clonotype. The genes are TRBV28 and TRBJ1-2; D unresolved. This CDR3 has 15 residues. The ends were cut back, 6 bases at V and 1 base at J, with 15 bases in the middle. Looked up from germline, CDR1 is MDHEN and CDR2 is SYDVKM. The CDR3 is CASRPGPGSNYGYTF. The CDR3 DNA follows: TGTGCCAGCAGACCTGGACCCGGCAGTAACTATGGCTACACCTTC.

Turning to this clonotype: It may be a read error: a sequence one base away is much more abundant. This chain uses TRBV20-1 with TRBJ1-1, with TRBD1 identical over 11 bases. The CDR3 is made up of 13 amino acids. Germline V CDR1 and CDR2: DFQATT, SNEGSKA (reference sequence). CDR3 region: CSARGTGGTESFF. CDR3 sequence (DNA): TGCAGTGCTAGAGGGACAGGGGGCACTGAATCTTTCTTT.